This T cell receptor (beta chain) was recovered during a study of CD8+ T cells in alopecia areata. Overall study context: For the treated group, dosing was oral tofacitinib at 5 to 10 mg twice daily.

Sample treatment: oral pan-JAK inhibitor, 5-10 mg twice daily. Both peripheral blood and punch biopsies of lesional scalp skin were obtained from patients who had alopecia areata. V was clipped by 2 bases and J by 1 base, with 6 bases between them. The germline V gene encodes CDR1 MNHNS and CDR2 SASEGT. The CDR3 consists of 13 residues. cDNA prepared by RNA extraction and subsequent reverse transcription served as the template for sequencing. Method: immunoSEQ multiplex PCR; TCRdb's copy keeps in-frame clones and lacks some. The table has 100,000 or so clones, roughly three fifths seen once; the top ten hold about 15%. Study-wide results and caveats: Patients shared TCRs less clearly than mice did, possibly for HLA-related reasons.

About this clone: Its target is not known.

This material consisted of CD8+ T cells sorted from blood, taken between weeks 55 and 65, from a patient treated with tofacitinib. The chain links TRBV6-1 to TRBJ2-7; no definite D call. This clonotype was sampled from a human donor with alopecia areata. The CDR3 nucleotides read TGTGCCAGCAGTGAAATCTTGTCCTACGAGCAGTACTTC. Translating gives CASSEILSYEQYF.